This T cell receptor (beta chain) was sequenced in a study of quantifying T cell responses using KT2 cells. Study at large: RNA was reverse transcribed with TCR alpha and beta constant-region primers. A predetermined fluorescence threshold ended the second PCR, run as a qPCR.

The cDNA 3' end received a ligated oligonucleotide with a UMI. The first PCR ran roughly 4 cycles with an equimolar RC1.1 and RC1.2 beta primer mix. TCRdb redid the calling of the UMI-ligation and nested PCR reads with MiXCR, one entry per CDR3 protein. The sample lists over 40,000 distinct CDR3 sequences; roughly 11% were seen once. Fixed numbers of PBMC received varying amounts of KT2 cells. This clonotype was picked up a small number of times. Its antigen is undetermined. Findings of the study overall: Very high KT2 spike-in numbers caused saturation in KT2 sequence detection.

Trimming took 0 bases from V and 10 from J, leaving 7 bases between them. Germline V gene sequence: CDR1 GTSNPN, CDR2 SVGIG (reference sequence). The CDR3 contains 11 residues. This chain connects TRBV30 to TRBJ2-1; D might be TRBD1 or TRBD2, each matching 6 bases. The sequence was obtained from a human donor. Specimen: PBMCs spiked with cells of the T cell clone KT2. The CDR3 loop reads CAWSVGGEQFF. The CDR3 nucleotides are TGTGCCTGGAGTGTAGGGGGGGAGCAGTTCTTC.